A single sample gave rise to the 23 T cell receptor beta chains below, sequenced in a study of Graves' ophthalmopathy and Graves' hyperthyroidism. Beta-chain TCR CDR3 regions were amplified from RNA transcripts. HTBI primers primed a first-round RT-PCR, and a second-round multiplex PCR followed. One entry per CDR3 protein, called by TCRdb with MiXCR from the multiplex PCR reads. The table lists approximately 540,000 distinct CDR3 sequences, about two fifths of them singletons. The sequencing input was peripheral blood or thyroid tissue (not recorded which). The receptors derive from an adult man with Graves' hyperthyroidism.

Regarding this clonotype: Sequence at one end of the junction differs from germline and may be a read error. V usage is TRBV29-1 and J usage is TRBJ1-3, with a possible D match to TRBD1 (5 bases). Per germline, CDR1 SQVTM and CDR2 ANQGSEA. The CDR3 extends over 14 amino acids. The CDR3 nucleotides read TGCAGCGTAGAAGACAGTTTCTCTGGAAACACCATATATTTT. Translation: CSVEDSFSGNTIYF.

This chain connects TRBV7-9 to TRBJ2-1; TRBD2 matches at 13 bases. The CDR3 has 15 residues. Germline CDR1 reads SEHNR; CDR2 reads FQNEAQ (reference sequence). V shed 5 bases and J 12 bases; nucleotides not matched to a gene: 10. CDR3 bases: TGTGCCAGCAGCGGGACTAGCGGGATCGGTGATACGCAGTTCTTC. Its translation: CASSGTSGIGDTQFF. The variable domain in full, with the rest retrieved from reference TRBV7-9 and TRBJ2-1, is DTGVSQNPRHKITKRGQNVTFRCDPISEHNRLYWYRQTLGQGPEFLTYFQNEAQLEKSRLLSDRFSAERPKGSFSTLEIQRTEQGDSAMYLCASSGTSGIGDTQFFGPGTRLTVL.

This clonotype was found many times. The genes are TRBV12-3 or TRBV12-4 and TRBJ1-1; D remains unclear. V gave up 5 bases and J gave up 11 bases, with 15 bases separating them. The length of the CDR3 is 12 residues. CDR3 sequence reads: CASSTSRVEAFF. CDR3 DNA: TGTGCCAGCAGTACCAGCAGAGTGGAGGCTTTCTTT.

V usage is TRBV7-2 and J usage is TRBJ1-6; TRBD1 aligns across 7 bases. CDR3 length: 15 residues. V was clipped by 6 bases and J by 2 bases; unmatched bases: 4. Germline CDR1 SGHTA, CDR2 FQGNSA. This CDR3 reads CASSLDRTYNSPLHF. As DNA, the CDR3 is TGTGCCAGCAGTTTGGACAGGACCTATAATTCACCCCTCCACTTT.

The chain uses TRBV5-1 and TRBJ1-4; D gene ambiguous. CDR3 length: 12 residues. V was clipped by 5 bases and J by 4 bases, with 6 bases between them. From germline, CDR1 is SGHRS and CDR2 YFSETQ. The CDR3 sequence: CASRRNNEKLFF. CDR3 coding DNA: TGCGCCAGCAGGAGGAATAATGAAAAACTGTTTTTT. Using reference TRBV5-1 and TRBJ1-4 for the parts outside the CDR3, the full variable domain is KAGVTQTPRYLIKTRGQQVTLSCSPISGHRSVSWYQQTPGQGLQFLFEYFSETQRNKGNFPGRFSGRQFSNSRSEMNVSTLELGDSALYLCASRRNNEKLFFGSGTQLSVL.

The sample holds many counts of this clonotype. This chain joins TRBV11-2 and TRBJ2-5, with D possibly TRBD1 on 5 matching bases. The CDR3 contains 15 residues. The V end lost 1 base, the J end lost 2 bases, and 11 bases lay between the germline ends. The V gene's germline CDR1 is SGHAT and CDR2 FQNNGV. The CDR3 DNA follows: TGTGCCAGCAGCTTAGGCGCCAGGGCACAAGAGACCCAGTACTTC. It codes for CASSLGARAQETQYF.

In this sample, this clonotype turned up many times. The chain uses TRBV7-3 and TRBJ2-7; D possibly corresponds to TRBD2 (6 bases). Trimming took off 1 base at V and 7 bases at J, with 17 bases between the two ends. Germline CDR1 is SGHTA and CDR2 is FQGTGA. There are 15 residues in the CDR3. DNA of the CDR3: TGTGCCAGCAGCTTAATGCGACTAGAGCGGGTTGAGCAGTACTTC. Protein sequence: CASSLMRLERVEQYF.

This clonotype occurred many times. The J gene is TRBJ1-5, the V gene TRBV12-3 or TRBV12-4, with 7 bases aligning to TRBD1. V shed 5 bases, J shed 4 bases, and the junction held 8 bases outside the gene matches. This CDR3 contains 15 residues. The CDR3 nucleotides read TGTGCCAGCAGTAGACAGGGAGGGGCGAATCAGCCCCAGCATTTT. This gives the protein CASSRQGGANQPQHF.

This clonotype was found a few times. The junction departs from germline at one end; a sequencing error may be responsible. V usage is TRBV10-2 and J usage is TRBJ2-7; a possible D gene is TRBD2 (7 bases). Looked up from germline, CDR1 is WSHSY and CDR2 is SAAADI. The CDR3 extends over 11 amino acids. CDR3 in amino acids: CASSEGGRGFF. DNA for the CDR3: TGCGCCAGCAGTGAAGGGGGGCGGGGGTTCTTC.

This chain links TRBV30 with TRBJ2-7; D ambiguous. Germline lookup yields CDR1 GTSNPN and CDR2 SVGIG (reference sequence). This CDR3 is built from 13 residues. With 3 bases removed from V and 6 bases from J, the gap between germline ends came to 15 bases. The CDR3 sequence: CAWSDFWPAEQYF. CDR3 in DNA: TGTGCCTGGAGCGATTTCTGGCCTGCCGAGCAGTACTTC.

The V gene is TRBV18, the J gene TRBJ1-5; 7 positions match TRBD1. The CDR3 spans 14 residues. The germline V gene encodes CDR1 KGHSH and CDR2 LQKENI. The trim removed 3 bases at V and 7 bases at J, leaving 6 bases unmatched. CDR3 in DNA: TGTGCCAGCTCACCGGAGGGGGCCTGGCAGCCCCAGCATTTT. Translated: CASSPEGAWQPQHF.

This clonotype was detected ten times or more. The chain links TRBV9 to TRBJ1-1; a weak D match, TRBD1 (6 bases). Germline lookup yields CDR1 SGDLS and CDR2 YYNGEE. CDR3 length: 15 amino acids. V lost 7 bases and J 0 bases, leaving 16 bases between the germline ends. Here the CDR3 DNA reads TGTGCCAGCGCTCGGACAGCGATCATGAACACTGAAGCTTTCTTT. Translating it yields CASARTAIMNTEAFF.

The CDR3 coding sequence is TGCAGTGCTAGACTACCGGGACAGTGCTCTGGAAACACCATATATTTT. Protein product: CSARLPGQCSGNTIYF. The chain recombines TRBV20-1 with TRBJ1-3; TRBD1 agrees at 7 bases. V dropped 2 bases and J dropped 0; count of bases not matched to a gene: 7. Germline CDR1 DFQATT, CDR2 SNEGSKA (reference sequence). CDR3 length: 16 amino acids.

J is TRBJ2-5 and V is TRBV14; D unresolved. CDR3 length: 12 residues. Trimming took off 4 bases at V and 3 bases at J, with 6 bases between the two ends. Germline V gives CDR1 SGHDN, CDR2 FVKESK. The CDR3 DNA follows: TGTGCCAGCAGCCGACCGAAAGAGACCCAGTACTTC. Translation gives CASSRPKETQYF.

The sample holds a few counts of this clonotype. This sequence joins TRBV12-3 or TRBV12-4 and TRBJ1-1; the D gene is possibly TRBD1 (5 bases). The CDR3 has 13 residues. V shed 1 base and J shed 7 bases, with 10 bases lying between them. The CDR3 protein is CASSLGQGIEAFF. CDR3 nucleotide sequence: TGTGCCAGCAGTTTAGGGCAGGGCATTGAAGCTTTCTTT.

The CDR3 loop reads CAISESRDQETQYF. The DNA of the CDR3 is TGTGCCATCAGTGAGTCCCGGGACCAAGAGACCCAGTACTTC. The chain combines TRBV10-3 with TRBJ2-5; D uncertain. This CDR3 comprises 14 residues. The ends were cut back, 0 bases at V and 0 bases at J, with 5 bases in the middle. Looked up from germline, CDR1 is ENHRY and CDR2 is SYGVKD.

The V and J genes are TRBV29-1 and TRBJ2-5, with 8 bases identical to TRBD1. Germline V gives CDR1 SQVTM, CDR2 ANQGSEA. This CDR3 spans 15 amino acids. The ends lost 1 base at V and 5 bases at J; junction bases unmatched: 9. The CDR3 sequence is CSVEGPGQGRETQYF. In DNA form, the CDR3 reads TGCAGCGTTGAAGGGCCTGGACAGGGCCGGGAGACCCAGTACTTC.

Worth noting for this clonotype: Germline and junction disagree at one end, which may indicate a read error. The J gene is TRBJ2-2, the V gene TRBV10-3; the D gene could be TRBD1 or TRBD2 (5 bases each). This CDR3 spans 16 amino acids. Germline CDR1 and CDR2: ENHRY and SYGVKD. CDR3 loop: CAISASGAENTGKLFF. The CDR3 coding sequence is TGTGCCATCAGTGCTTCCGGGGCGGAGAACACCGGGAAGCTGTTTTTT.

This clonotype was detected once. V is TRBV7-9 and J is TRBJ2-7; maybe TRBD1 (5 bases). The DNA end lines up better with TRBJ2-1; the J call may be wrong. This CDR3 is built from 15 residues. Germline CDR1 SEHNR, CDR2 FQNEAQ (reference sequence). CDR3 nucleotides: TGTGCCAGCAGCTTAGGTGAGCAGGGCTACAATGAGCAGTTCTTC. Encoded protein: CASSLGEQGYNEQFF.

DNA of the CDR3: TGTGCCAGCAGCTTAGTGGGGCGACCCTACGAGCAGTACTTC. It encodes CASSLVGRPYEQYF. V usage is TRBV7-9 and J usage is TRBJ2-7; D is perhaps TRBD1 (5 bases). V was cut by 1 base and J by 2 bases, with 9 bases left in between. CDR1 SEHNR and CDR2 FQNEAQ come from the germline V gene (reference sequence). This CDR3 spans 14 amino acids. Supplemented by reference TRBV7-9 and TRBJ2-7, the full variable domain reads DTGVSQNPRHKITKRGQNVTFRCDPISEHNRLYWYRQTLGQGPEFLTYFQNEAQLEKSRLLSDRFSAERPKGSFSTLEIQRTEQGDSAMYLCASSLVGRPYEQYFGPGTRLTVT.

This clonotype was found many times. CDR3 protein: CASSSTGGRTEAFF. The CDR3 DNA reads TGTGCCAGCAGTTCGACAGGGGGTCGGACTGAAGCTTTCTTT. The rearrangement uses TRBV7-9 and TRBJ1-1; TRBD1 aligns across 9 bases. Germline V gives CDR1 SEHNR, CDR2 FQNEAQ (reference sequence). This CDR3 comprises 14 residues. V dropped 6 bases and J dropped 5; count of bases not matched to a gene: 7.

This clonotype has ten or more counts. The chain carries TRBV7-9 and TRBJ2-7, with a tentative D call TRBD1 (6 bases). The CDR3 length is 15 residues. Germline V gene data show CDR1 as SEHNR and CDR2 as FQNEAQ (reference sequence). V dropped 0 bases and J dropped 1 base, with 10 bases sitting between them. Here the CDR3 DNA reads TGTGCCAGCAGCTTAGCTGGGACAAGATCCTACGAGCAGTACTTC. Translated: CASSLAGTRSYEQYF.

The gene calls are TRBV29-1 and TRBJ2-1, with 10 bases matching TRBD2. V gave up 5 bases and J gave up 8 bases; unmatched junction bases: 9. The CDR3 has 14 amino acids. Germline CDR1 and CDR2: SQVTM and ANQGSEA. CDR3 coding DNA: TGCAGCGTTCGTGCTAGCGGGGGTATCGATGAGCAGTTCTTC. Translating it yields CSVRASGGIDEQFF.